A single sample gave rise to the 20 T cell receptor beta chains below, sequenced in a study of blood T cells in healthy people across ages. A second PCR of roughly 7 to 11 cycles used a sample-barcoded 5' primer and a J-beta primer mix. TCRdb independently ran MiXCR on the 5' RACE reads; one entry per CDR3 protein. Of roughly 1,700,000 distinct CDR3 sequences listed, roughly 27% are singletons. The specimen sequenced was blood. The receptors originated from a woman aged 25 to 39 in good health.

The table lists this clonotype with a few counts. V and J are TRBV5-6 and TRBJ2-7; TRBD2 might be the D (6 bases). Germline lookup yields CDR1 SGHDT and CDR2 YYEEEE. This CDR3 comprises 14 residues. V was cut by 1 base and J by 4 bases, with 12 bases left in between. The CDR3 nucleotides read TGTGCCAGCAGCTTGACTAGCCACGCGTACGAGCAGTACTTC. Translation: CASSLTSHAYEQYF.

Worth noting for this clonotype: The junction departs from germline at one end; a sequencing error may be responsible. This rearrangement joins TRBV27 to TRBJ2-5, with D possibly being TRBD2 (6 bases). Looked up from germline, CDR1 is MNHEY and CDR2 is SMNVEV (reference sequence). This CDR3 spans 13 amino acids. CDR3 region: CACRDLAQDTQYF. The CDR3 DNA reads as TGTGCCTGCCGGGACTTAGCCCAAGATACCCAGTACTTC.

The chain recombines TRBV2 with TRBJ2-2; D is unclear. CDR1 is SNHLY and CDR2 is FYNNEI in the germline V gene. The ends were cut back, 6 bases at V and 5 bases at J, with 10 bases in the middle. This CDR3 has 13 residues. The CDR3 DNA is TGTGCCAGCAGAAAGACAAAGACCGGGGAGCTGTTTTTT. This sequence encodes CASRKTKTGELFF.

This rearrangement joins TRBV4-3 to TRBJ2-1; D is possibly TRBD2 (6 bases). There are 15 residues in the CDR3. CDR1 is LGHNA and CDR2 is YSLEER in the germline V gene. The V end lost 1 base, the J end lost 7 bases, and 14 bases lay between the germline ends. The CDR3 DNA follows: TGCGCCAGCAGCCAAGCCCCGGGTCGGGAGAATGAGCAGTTCTTC. This sequence encodes CASSQAPGRENEQFF.

The chain joins TRBV11-2 to TRBJ1-2, with TRBD1 as a possible D gene (5 bases). The CDR3 spans 17 residues. CDR1 and CDR2 from the germline V gene are SGHAT and FQNNGV. Trimming stripped 4 bases from V and 7 bases from J, with 25 bases between. In DNA form, the CDR3 reads TGTGCCAGCAGCTCACGATCCAGAGACAGTCTCTTGGGTGGCTACACCTTC. This gives the protein CASSSRSRDSLLGGYTF.

This clonotype was recorded a few times. The J gene is TRBJ2-1, the V gene TRBV20-1, with TRBD2 identical over 12 bases. The germline CDR1 and CDR2 sequences are DFQATT and SNEGSKA (reference sequence). The CDR3 has 15 amino acids. Trimming at V came to 0 bases and at J to 7 bases, leaving 4 bases not matched to a gene. The CDR3 nucleotides read TGCAGTGCTAGAGATAGGACTAGCGGGGTGAATGAGCAGTTCTTC. Translation gives CSARDRTSGVNEQFF.

This clonotype was counted ten times or more. The rearrangement joins TRBV12-3 or TRBV12-4 to TRBJ1-6, with TRBD1 matching over 7 bases. This CDR3 contains 20 residues. Losses at the gene ends were 2 bases for V and 1 base for J; bases not matched to a gene: 14. CDR3 coding DNA: TGTGCCAGCAGTTTAAGTCGGAGACAGGGAAGTTATTCCTATAATTCACCCCTCCACTTT. This translates into CASSLSRRQGSYSYNSPLHF.

This clonotype was recorded once. The chain is built from TRBV6-5 and TRBJ1-6; weak D call: TRBD1 (5 bases). CDR1 and CDR2 (germline): MNHEY, SVGAGI. The V end lost 4 bases, the J end lost 6 bases, and 13 bases lay between the germline ends. CDR3 length: 15 amino acids. CDR3: CASSSQGGRNSPLHF. The CDR3 DNA reads TGTGCCAGCAGTTCCCAGGGCGGACGTAATTCACCCCTCCACTTT.

Regarding this clonotype: A much larger clone lies one base from this, so it may be a read error. The chain has TRBV12-3 or TRBV12-4 and TRBJ1-4; TRBD1 matches 8 bases. With V trimmed by 6 bases and J by 5 bases, 8 bases remained unmatched. This CDR3 contains 15 residues. The CDR3 reads CASRQGAVGNEKLFF. The CDR3 region has the DNA TGTGCCAGCAGGCAGGGGGCTGTGGGGAATGAAAAACTGTTTTTT.

This clonotype was counted ten times or more. Its ends do not fully match the called genes, so a read error is possible. The chain combines TRBV5-1 with TRBJ1-1; D perhaps matches TRBD1 (5 bases). Germline loops: CDR1 SGHRS, CDR2 YFSETQ. This CDR3 is 14 amino acids long. CDR3 nucleotides: TGTGCCAGCAGTTTACCAGGGACGAACACTGAAGCTTTCTTT. It translates to CASSLPGTNTEAFF. Full variable domain (rest looked up from reference TRBV5-1 and TRBJ1-1): KAGVTQTPRYLIKTRGQQVTLSCSPISGHRSVSWYQQTPGQGLQFLFEYFSETQRNKGNFPGRFSGRQFSNSRSEMNVSTLELGDSALYLCASSLPGTNTEAFFGQGTRLTVV.

The V call is TRBV20-1, the J call TRBJ1-2; D gene ambiguous. The CDR3 contains 12 residues. The germline gives CDR1 DFQATT, CDR2 SNEGSKA (reference sequence). Deletions cut 3 bases from V and 9 bases from J, with 14 bases between. The chain's CDR3 is CSASWSAESYTF. CDR3 coding DNA: TGCAGTGCTAGTTGGTCCGCCGAAAGCTACACCTTC.

The chain has TRBV7-7 and TRBJ2-3, with unresolved D. V was pared by 2 bases and J by 6 bases, with 12 bases between. Germline V CDR1 and CDR2: SSHAT, FNYEAQ (reference sequence). The CDR3 sequence is 14 residues long. The CDR3 DNA reads TGTGCCAGCAGCTTATCCCCTACGGCGGATACGCAGTATTTT. Its protein is CASSLSPTADTQYF.

As regards this clonotype: A much larger clone differs by one base, so this may be a read error. V and J are TRBV29-1 and TRBJ2-7; D gene unclear. Between the trimmed V and J ends, which lost 7 bases and 3 bases, there was a span of 13 bases. In germline, CDR1 is SQVTM, CDR2 ANQGSEA. CDR3 length: 12 amino acids. CDR3 nucleotide sequence: TGCAGCGCCTCGTTCAGGAGCTACGAGCAGTACTTC. This sequence encodes CSASFRSYEQYF.

The V and J genes are TRBV5-5 and TRBJ1-3, with no clear D. The CDR3 spans 16 residues. Trimming took off 1 base at V and 4 bases at J, with 15 bases between the two ends. The germline CDR1 and CDR2 sequences are SGHKS and YYEKEE (reference sequence). The CDR3 DNA is TGTGCCAGCAGCTTGTTTAAGACTCTCCCAGGAAACACCATATATTTT. Translated, it gives CASSLFKTLPGNTIYF.

This chain uses TRBV5-1 with TRBJ2-2; tentatively, D is TRBD1 (6 bases). This CDR3 spans 16 amino acids. The germline CDR1 and CDR2 sequences are SGHRS and YFSETQ. Trimming took off 4 bases at V and 1 base at J, with 14 bases between the two ends. As DNA, the CDR3 is TGCGCCAGCAGCCCCTTACAGGGAAGGAACACCGGGGAGCTGTTTTTT. Translation gives CASSPLQGRNTGELFF.

This clonotype was counted between two and nine times. The genes are TRBV7-6 and TRBJ2-7, with D tentatively TRBD2 (6 bases). V lost 2 bases, J lost 5 bases, and 13 bases lay in between. Germline loops: CDR1 SGHVS, CDR2 FNYEAQ. The CDR3 sequence is 14 residues long. Written as DNA, the CDR3 is TGTGCCAGCAGCTTACGGGGGAAGGCCGACGAGCAGTACTTC. Its protein product is CASSLRGKADEQYF. Drawing the rest from reference TRBV7-6 and TRBJ2-7, the complete variable domain is GAGVSQSPRYKVTKRGQDVALRCDPISGHVSLYWYRQALGQGPEFLTYFNYEAQQDKSGLPNDRFSAERPEGSISTLTIQRTEQRDSAMYRCASSLRGKADEQYFGPGTRLTVT.

This clonotype has only a few counts. This chain links TRBV27 with TRBJ1-1, with 7 bases matching TRBD1. Germline V gene sequence: CDR1 MNHEY, CDR2 SMNVEV (reference sequence). The length of the CDR3 is 13 residues. The ends lost 6 bases at V and 5 bases at J; junction bases unmatched: 6. The CDR3 loop is CASSVLRGTEAFF. The DNA for the CDR3 is TGTGCCAGCAGCGTCCTCAGGGGGACTGAAGCTTTCTTT.

As for this clonotype: Being one base from a much bigger clone, this may be a read error. J is TRBJ2-1 and V is TRBV18; TRBD2 matches 10 bases. After removal of 4 bases from V and 5 bases from J, the junction contained 11 bases not matched to a gene. The germline V gene encodes CDR1 KGHSH and CDR2 LQKENI. This CDR3 is 17 amino acids long. CDR3 sequence reads: CASSRPIAGGTDNEQFF. DNA for the CDR3: TGTGCCAGCTCACGGCCGATAGCGGGAGGAACCGACAATGAGCAGTTCTTC. The full variable domain, its missing parts supplied by reference TRBV18 and TRBJ2-1, is NAGVMQNPRHLVRRRGQEARLRCSPMKGHSHVYWYRQLPEEGLKFMVYLQKENIIDESGMPKERFSAEFPKEGPSILRIQQVVRGDSAAYFCASSRPIAGGTDNEQFFGPGTRLTVL.

This clonotype was picked up many times. The J gene is TRBJ2-1, the V gene TRBV11-2; the match to TRBD1 covers 8 bases. With 2 bases clipped from V and 1 base from J, the junction kept 10 bases outside the gene matches. Germline CDR1 is SGHAT and CDR2 is FQNNGV. This CDR3 is 18 amino acids long. Here the CDR3 reads CASSLNRGRDRSYNEQFF. In DNA form, the CDR3 reads TGTGCCAGCAGCTTAAACCGTGGCCGGGACAGGTCCTACAATGAGCAGTTCTTC.

This chain joins TRBV6-1 and TRBJ2-7; 8 nucleotides agree with TRBD1. The CDR3 runs to 17 residues. Germline V CDR1 and CDR2: MNHNS, SASEGT. V trimming: 5 bases; J trimming: 4 bases; junction bases outside the gene matches: 16. The CDR3 DNA is TGTGCCAGCAGTCCACCCACCCGGGACAGGACCTTATACGAGCAGTACTTC. Protein product: CASSPPTRDRTLYEQYF.